This T cell receptor beta chain was observed in a study of cytomegalovirus exposure and HLA in healthy donors. Study-level points and caveats: In vitro, three CMV-associated chains proved specific for CMV antigens.

About this clone itself: The target antigen is unknown.

CDR1 and CDR2 (germline): MGHDK, SYGVNS. The CDR3 is 15 amino acids. V shed 8 bases, J shed 3 bases, and the junction held 2 bases outside the gene matches. Vbeta (60) and Jbeta (13) primers were used in the PCR. Repertoires were generated with immunoSEQ multiplex PCR, while TCRdb's copy carries only in-frame clones and drops some. Of around 180,000 clones listed, roughly 90% are singletons. The receptor was derived from a girl less than two years old in good health and CMV-seronegative. This chain connects TRBV25-1 to TRBJ2-1, with 15 bases lining up with TRBD2. Specimen: PBMCs. CDR3 in amino acids: CASGTSGGFYNEQFF. The CDR3 DNA is TGTGCCAGCGGGACTAGCGGGGGGTTCTACAATGAGCAGTTCTTC. Complete variable domain (other parts from reference TRBV25-1 and TRBJ2-1): EADIYQTPRYLVIGTGKKITLECSQTMGHDKMYWYQQDPGMELHLIHYSYGVNSTEKGDLSSESTVSRIRTEHFPLTLESARPSHTSQYLCASGTSGGFYNEQFFGPGTRLTVL.